This T cell receptor (beta chain) was obtained from a study of T cell responses to AZD1222 COVID-19 vaccine. Per germline, CDR1 SQVTM and CDR2 ANQGSEA. V lost 5 bases, J lost 5 bases, and 15 bases lay in between. The CDR3 sequence is 13 residues long. Whether given at about 4 or about 12 weeks, second doses were pooled. Study-wide results and caveats: Rises in breadth and depth of Spike-specific TCRs came after two AZD1222 doses. Distributed over spike, vaccine-associated CD4 TCRs predominated at 160-218 and 743-854.

Points on this clone: Its specificity is not known.

Assay: immunoSEQ multiplex PCR; the TCRdb copy retains only in-frame clones and omits some. The sample lists 95,000 to 150,000 clones, about nine tenths occurring once. The gene calls are TRBV29-1 and TRBJ1-2; D unclear. The sample in question was peripheral blood, obtained 28 days after the second AZD1222 dose. The source is an adult who received the AZD1222 COVID-19 vaccine. CDR3 sequence: CSVPPGLGYGYTF. The CDR3 DNA follows: TGCAGCGTTCCACCTGGCCTGGGATATGGCTACACCTTC. The variable domain in full, with the rest retrieved from reference TRBV29-1 and TRBJ1-2, is SAVISQKPSRDICQRGTSLTIQCQVDSQVTMMFWYRQQPGQSLTLIATANQGSEATYESGFVIDKFPISRPNLTFSTLTVSNMSPEDSSIYLCSVPPGLGYGYTFGSGTRLTVV.